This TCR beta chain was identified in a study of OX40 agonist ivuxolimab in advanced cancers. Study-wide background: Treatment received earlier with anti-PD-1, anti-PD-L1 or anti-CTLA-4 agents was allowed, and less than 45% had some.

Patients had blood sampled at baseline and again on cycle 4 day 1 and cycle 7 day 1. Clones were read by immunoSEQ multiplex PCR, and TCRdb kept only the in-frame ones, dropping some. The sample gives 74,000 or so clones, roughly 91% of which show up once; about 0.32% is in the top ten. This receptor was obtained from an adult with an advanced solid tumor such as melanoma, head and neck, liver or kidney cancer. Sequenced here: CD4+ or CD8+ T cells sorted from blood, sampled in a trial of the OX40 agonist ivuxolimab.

The CDR3 DNA sequence: TGCAGCGTTGACCCGGGAGAGACCCAGTACTTC. As protein: CSVDPGETQYF. The gene calls are TRBV29-1 and TRBJ2-5; D remains unclear. Trimming removed 3 bases from V and 4 bases from J, with 6 bases in between. The CDR3 spans 11 residues. Germline CDR1 and CDR2: SQVTM and ANQGSEA.